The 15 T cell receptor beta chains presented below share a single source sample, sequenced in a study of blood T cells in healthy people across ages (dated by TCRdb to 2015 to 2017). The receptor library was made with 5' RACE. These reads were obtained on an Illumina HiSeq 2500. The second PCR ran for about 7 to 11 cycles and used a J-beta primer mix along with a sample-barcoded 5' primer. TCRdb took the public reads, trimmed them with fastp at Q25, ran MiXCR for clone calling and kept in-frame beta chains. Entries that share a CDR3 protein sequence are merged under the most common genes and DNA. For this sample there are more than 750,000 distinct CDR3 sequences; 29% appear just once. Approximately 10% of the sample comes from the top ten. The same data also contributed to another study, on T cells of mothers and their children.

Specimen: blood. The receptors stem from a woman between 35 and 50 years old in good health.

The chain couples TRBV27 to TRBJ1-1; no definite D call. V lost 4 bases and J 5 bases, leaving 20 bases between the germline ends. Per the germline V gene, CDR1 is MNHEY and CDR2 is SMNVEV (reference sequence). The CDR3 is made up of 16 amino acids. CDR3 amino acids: CASSSGIRYPGTEAFF. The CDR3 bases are TGTGCCAGCAGTTCCGGCATCCGCTATCCGGGGACTGAAGCTTTCTTT.

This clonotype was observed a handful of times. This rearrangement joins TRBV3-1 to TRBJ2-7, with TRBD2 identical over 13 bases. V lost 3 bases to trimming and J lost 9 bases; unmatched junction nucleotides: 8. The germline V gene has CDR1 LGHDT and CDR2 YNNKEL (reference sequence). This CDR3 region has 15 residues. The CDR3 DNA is TGTGCCAGCAGCCAGACTAGCGGGGGGTCCAACGGGCAGTACTTC. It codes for CASSQTSGGSNGQYF.

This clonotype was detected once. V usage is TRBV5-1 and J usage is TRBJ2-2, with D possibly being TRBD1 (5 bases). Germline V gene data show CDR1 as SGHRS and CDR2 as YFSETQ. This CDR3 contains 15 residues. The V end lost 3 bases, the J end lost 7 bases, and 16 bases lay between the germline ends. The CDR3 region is CASSSGRGTHGELFF. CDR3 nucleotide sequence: TGCGCCAGCAGCTCCGGAAGGGGCACACACGGGGAGCTGTTTTTT. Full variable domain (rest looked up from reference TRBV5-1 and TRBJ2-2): KAGVTQTPRYLIKTRGQQVTLSCSPISGHRSVSWYQQTPGQGLQFLFEYFSETQRNKGNFPGRFSGRQFSNSRSEMNVSTLELGDSALYLCASSSGRGTHGELFFGEGSRLTVL.

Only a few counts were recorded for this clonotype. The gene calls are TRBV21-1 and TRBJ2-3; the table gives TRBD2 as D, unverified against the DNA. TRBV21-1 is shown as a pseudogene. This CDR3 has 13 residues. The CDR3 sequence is CASNLAGLDTQYF. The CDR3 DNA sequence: TGTGCCAGCAACCTAGCGGGGCTCGATACGCAGTATTTT.

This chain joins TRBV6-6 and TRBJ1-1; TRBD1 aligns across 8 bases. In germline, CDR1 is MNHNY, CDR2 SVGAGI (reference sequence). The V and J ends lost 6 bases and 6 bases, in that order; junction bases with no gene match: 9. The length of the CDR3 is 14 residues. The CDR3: CASSQDRVSPEAFF. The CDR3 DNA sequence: TGTGCCAGCAGCCAGGACAGGGTCTCGCCTGAAGCTTTCTTT.

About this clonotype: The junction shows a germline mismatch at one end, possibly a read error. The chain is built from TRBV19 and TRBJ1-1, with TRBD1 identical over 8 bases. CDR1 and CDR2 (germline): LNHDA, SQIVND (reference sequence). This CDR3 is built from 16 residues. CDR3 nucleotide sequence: TGTGCCAGTAGGATAGGTGGCGGGCAGGGGGCGACTGAAGCTTTCTTT. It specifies CASRIGGGQGATEAFF. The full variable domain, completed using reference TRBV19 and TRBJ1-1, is DGGITQSPKYLFRKEGQNVTLSCEQNLNHDAMYWYRQDPGQGLRLIYYSQIVNDFQKGDIAEGYSVSREKKESFPLTVTSAQKNPTAFYLCASRIGGGQGATEAFFGQGTRLTVV.

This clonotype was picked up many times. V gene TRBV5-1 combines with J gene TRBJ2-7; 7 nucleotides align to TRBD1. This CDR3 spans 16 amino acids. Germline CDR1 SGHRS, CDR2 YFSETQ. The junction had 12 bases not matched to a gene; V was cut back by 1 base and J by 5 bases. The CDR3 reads CASSLPRDRIFNEQYF. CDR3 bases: TGCGCCAGCAGCTTGCCCCGGGACAGAATATTCAACGAGCAGTACTTC. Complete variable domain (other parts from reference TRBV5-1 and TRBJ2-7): KAGVTQTPRYLIKTRGQQVTLSCSPISGHRSVSWYQQTPGQGLQFLFEYFSETQRNKGNFPGRFSGRQFSNSRSEMNVSTLELGDSALYLCASSLPRDRIFNEQYFGPGTRLTVT.

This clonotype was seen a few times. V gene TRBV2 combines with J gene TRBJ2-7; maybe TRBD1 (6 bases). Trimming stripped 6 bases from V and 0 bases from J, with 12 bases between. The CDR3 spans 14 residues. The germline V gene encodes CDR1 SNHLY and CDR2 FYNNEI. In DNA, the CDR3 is TGTGCCAGCAGGGACCCGACAGGCTCCTACGAGCAGTACTTC. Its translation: CASRDPTGSYEQYF.

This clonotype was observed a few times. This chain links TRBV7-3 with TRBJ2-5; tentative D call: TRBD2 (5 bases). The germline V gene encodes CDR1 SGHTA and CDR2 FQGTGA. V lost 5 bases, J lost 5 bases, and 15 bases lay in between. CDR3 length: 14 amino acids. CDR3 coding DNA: TGTGCCAGCAGCCTTGGAGGTTATGGGGAGACCCAGTACTTC. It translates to CASSLGGYGETQYF.

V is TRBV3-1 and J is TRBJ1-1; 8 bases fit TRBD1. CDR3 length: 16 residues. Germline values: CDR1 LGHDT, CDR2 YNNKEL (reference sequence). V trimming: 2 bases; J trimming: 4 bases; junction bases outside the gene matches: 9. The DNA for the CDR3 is TGTGCCAGCAGCCAATCGATCGGACAGGGAAGCACTGAAGCTTTCTTT. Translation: CASSQSIGQGSTEAFF. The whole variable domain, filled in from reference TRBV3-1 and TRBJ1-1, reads DTAVSQTPKYLVTQMGNDKSIKCEQNLGHDTMYWYKQDSKKFLKIMFSYNNKELIINETVPNRFSPKSPDKAHLNLHINSLELGDSAVYFCASSQSIGQGSTEAFFGQGTRLTVV.

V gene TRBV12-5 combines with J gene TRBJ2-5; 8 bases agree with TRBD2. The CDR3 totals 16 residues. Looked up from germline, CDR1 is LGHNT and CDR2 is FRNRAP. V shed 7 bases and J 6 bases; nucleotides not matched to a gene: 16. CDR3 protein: CASAPERGRSGQTQYF. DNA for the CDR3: TGTGCTAGTGCCCCGGAGCGGGGGCGATCGGGGCAGACCCAGTACTTC.

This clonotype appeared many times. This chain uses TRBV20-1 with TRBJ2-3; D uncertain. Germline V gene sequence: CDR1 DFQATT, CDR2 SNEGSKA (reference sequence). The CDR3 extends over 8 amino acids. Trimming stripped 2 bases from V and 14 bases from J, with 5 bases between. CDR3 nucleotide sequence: TGCAGTGCTAGAAATTGGTATTTT. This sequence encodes CSARNWYF.

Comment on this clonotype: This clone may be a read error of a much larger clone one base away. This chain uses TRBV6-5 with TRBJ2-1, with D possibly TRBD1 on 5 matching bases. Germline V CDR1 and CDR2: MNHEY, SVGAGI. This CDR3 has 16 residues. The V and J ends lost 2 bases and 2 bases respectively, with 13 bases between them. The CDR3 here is CASSYVQARPYNEQFF. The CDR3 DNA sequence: TGTGCCAGCAGTTACGTACAGGCTCGCCCCTACAATGAGCAGTTCTTC.

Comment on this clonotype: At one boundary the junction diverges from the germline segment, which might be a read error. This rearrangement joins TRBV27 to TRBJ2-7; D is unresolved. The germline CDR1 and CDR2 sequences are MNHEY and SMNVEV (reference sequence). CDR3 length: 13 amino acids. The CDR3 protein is CGSSLLGSYEQYF. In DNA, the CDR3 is TGTGGCAGCAGTTTATTGGGGTCCTACGAGCAGTACTTC.

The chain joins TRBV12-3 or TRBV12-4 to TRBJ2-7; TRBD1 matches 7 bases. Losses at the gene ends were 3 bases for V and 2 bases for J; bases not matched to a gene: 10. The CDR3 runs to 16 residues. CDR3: CASSLVTGTETYEQYF. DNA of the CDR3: TGTGCCAGCAGTTTGGTCACCGGGACAGAAACCTACGAGCAGTACTTC.